The sample holds many counts of the clone carrying this T cell receptor beta chain. Time point noted: newly diagnosed GD, antithyroid drugs for less than 3 months. Making the TCR library involved RNA that had been extracted from PBMCs. The entry originates in a study of regulatory T cells in long-lasting Graves disease. Investigators prepared the TCR beta libraries by applying iRepertoire HTBI primers and Arm-PCR of CDR3 regions. TCRdb re-called the multiplex PCR reads through MiXCR, storing one row per CDR3 protein. The table has about 440,000 distinct CDR3 sequences, less than 20% seen once. These data were also filed under a second study, of T cells in Graves' hyperthyroidism and ophthalmopathy. According to that study: Most clonotypes expanded in thyroid above 0.001 were likewise present in blood.

This receptor was obtained from a woman younger than 45 with Graves disease. Sample: peripheral blood mononuclear cells (PBMCs), taken at new diagnosis, from a patient treated with antithyroid drugs.

Here the CDR3 DNA reads TGTGCCAGCAGCCAAGAGATCAACAGGGGGCGGAATGAAAAACTGTTTTTT. The encoded protein is CASSQEINRGRNEKLFF. V usage is TRBV3-1 and J usage is TRBJ1-4; 9 bases are shared with TRBD1. The CDR3 totals 17 residues. J gave up 5 bases and V 0 bases, and 7 bases lay outside the gene matches. CDR1 LGHDT and CDR2 YNNKEL come from the germline V gene (reference sequence).